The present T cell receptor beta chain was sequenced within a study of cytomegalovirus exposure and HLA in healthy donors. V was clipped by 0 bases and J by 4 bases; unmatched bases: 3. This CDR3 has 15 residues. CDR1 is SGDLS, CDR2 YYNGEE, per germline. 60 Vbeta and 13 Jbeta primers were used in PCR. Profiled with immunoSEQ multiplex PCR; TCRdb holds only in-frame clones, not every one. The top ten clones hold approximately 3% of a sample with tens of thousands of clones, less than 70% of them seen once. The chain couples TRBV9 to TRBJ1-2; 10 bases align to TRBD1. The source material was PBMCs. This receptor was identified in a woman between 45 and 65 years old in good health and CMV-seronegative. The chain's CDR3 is CASSVEGTGAYGYTF. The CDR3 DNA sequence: TGTGCCAGCAGCGTAGAAGGGACAGGGGCCTATGGCTACACCTTC. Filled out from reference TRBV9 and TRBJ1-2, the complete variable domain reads DSGVTQTPKHLITATGQRVTLRCSPRSGDLSVYWYQQSLDQGLQFLIQYYNGEERAKGNILERFSAQQFPDLHSELNLSSLELGDSALYFCASSVEGTGAYGYTFGSGTRLTVV.